The 11 T cell receptor beta chains below all came from one sample that was sequenced in a study of shared clonotypes between healthy human individuals. TCRdb's table, derived via immunoSEQ multiplex PCR, lists solely in-frame clones and lacks some. The sample has about 1,500,000 clones; about 96% are singletons. The sequenced sample was naive CD4+ T cells sorted from blood. Subset noted: CD45RA+ positively selected. The receptors stem from a man aged 25 to 40 in good health.

In nucleotides, the CDR3 is TGTGCCAGCAGTCCAAGACGCAGGGGAGCTAATGAAAAACTGTTTTTT. This sequence encodes CASSPRRRGANEKLFF. The chain has TRBV28 and TRBJ1-4, with a weak D call TRBD1 (6 bases). Germline CDR1 and CDR2: MDHEN and SYDVKM. The V end was cut by 5 bases, the J end by 3 bases, with 16 bases between. The CDR3 runs 16 residues.

The genes are TRBV7-2 and TRBJ2-7; tentative D call: TRBD2 (5 bases). Trimming took 6 bases from V and 6 from J, leaving 21 bases between them. CDR3 length: 15 amino acids. Germline V gene sequence: CDR1 SGHTA, CDR2 FQGNSA. The CDR3 nucleotides read TGTGCCAGCAGACCAACTGGGCTAGCCGTCGCCGAGCAGTACTTC. Amino acids: CASRPTGLAVAEQYF.

The V and J genes are TRBV25-1 and TRBJ1-1; possible D gene TRBD1, 6 bases. Germline CDR1 MGHDK, CDR2 SYGVNS. Trimming took off 3 bases at V and 7 bases at J, with 18 bases between the two ends. This CDR3 has 15 amino acids. The CDR3 nucleotides are TGTGCCAGCAGTGACGGGATCCAGGGGTTCCGTGAAGCTTTCTTT. Encoded protein: CASSDGIQGFREAFF. The variable domain in full, completed from reference TRBV25-1 and TRBJ1-1, reads EADIYQTPRYLVIGTGKKITLECSQTMGHDKMYWYQQDPGMELHLIHYSYGVNSTEKGDLSSESTVSRIRTEHFPLTLESARPSHTSQYLCASSDGIQGFREAFFGQGTRLTVV.

V gene TRBV7-2 combines with J gene TRBJ2-5; 11 bases align to TRBD1. The CDR3 spans 14 residues. Germline CDR1 reads SGHTA; CDR2 reads FQGNSA. The trim removed 5 bases at V and 5 bases at J, leaving 4 bases unmatched. CDR3 coding DNA: TGTGCCAGCAGCCGGACAGGGGGCCTCGAGACCCAGTACTTC. Amino acids: CASSRTGGLETQYF. The full variable domain, its missing parts supplied by reference TRBV7-2 and TRBJ2-5, is GAGVSQSPSNKVTEKGKDVELRCDPISGHTALYWYRQSLGQGLEFLIYFQGNSAPDKSGLPSDRFSAERTGGSVSTLTIQRTQQEDSAVYLCASSRTGGLETQYFGPGTRLLVL.

The CDR3 region is CASSGRQGLYSQHF. The CDR3 nucleotides are TGTGCCAGCAGTGGAAGACAGGGACTGTATTCCCAGCATTTT. The chain combines TRBV6-1 with TRBJ1-5; 7 bases map to TRBD1. Germline V gene lookup returns CDR1 MNHNS and CDR2 SASEGT. The CDR3 totals 14 residues. V shed 4 bases, J shed 11 bases, and the junction held 11 bases outside the gene matches.

In this sample, this clone turned up once. The V and J genes are TRBV18 and TRBJ1-5; D perhaps matches TRBD1 (5 bases). Germline V CDR1 and CDR2: KGHSH, LQKENI. This CDR3 comprises 14 residues. V lost 5 bases to trimming and J lost 9 bases, with 17 bases between them. The CDR3 is CASSDSMRGLPQHF. DNA of the CDR3: TGTGCCAGCTCAGACAGCATGCGAGGGTTGCCCCAGCATTTT.

The V call is TRBV11-2, the J call TRBJ2-7, with D possibly matching TRBD1 (6 bases). CDR3 size: 13 residues. In germline, CDR1 is SGHAT, CDR2 FQNNGV. Trimming pared 2 bases from V and 3 bases from J, leaving 8 bases between. The CDR3 sequence is CASSLLDSYEQYF. CDR3 nucleotides: TGTGCCAGCAGCTTACTGGACAGCTACGAGCAGTACTTC.

The chain carries TRBV2 and TRBJ1-2, with a tentative D call TRBD1 (5 bases). This CDR3 region has 14 residues. Germline CDR1 and CDR2: SNHLY and FYNNEI. Trimming took off 10 bases at V and 8 bases at J, with 23 bases between the two ends. The CDR3 loop reads CATHGTVQMGGYTF. CDR3 bases: TGTGCCACCCATGGGACGGTTCAGATGGGCGGCTACACCTTC.

To note about this clone: A read error may account for a junction end that differs from germline. The chain joins TRBV6-5 to TRBJ1-4, with TRBD1 matching over 7 bases. Germline CDR1 MNHEY, CDR2 SVGAGI. The CDR3 contains 14 residues. The CDR3: CASGYRGKKEKLFF. CDR3 sequence (DNA): TGTGCCAGCGGTTACAGGGGAAAGAAGGAAAAACTGTTTTTT.

J is TRBJ1-2 and V is TRBV6-4; 7 nucleotides match TRBD1. Per germline, CDR1 MRHNA and CDR2 SNTAGT. With 5 bases clipped from V and 4 bases from J, the junction kept 10 bases outside the gene matches. The CDR3 is made up of 15 amino acids. CDR3 nucleotides: TGTGCCAGCAGTCCTGAGACAGGGCACGGCTATGGCTACACCTTC. Protein: CASSPETGHGYGYTF.

The V gene is TRBV29-1, the J gene TRBJ2-2; TRBD1 matches 10 bases. The CDR3 is 14 amino acids. V was pared by 6 bases and J by 6 bases, with 7 bases of the junction left unmatched. CDR1 is SQVTM and CDR2 is ANQGSEA in the germline V gene. The CDR3 is CSVGQGMSPGELFF. As DNA, the CDR3 is TGCAGCGTGGGACAGGGGATGAGTCCCGGGGAGCTGTTTTTT.